This TCR beta chain comes out of a study of CD8+CD57+ T cells in acquired aplastic anemia. Study summary: DNA recovered from sorted CD4+ and CD8+ cells had a mean of approximately 3 ug.

CDR1 and CDR2 from the germline V gene are MGHRA and YSYEKL. With 1 base removed from V and 7 bases from J, the gap between germline ends came to 17 bases. The CDR3 has 16 residues. Patients sequenced had flow cytometry evidence of CD8+CD57+ cell expansion. Patients were treatment-naive when blood was sampled. Genomic DNA, serving as template, underwent TCR beta VDJ and CDR3 profiling. TCRdb processed the reads anew with MiXCR; each CDR3 protein has one entry. The sample has just over 450,000 distinct CDR3 sequences; about a third are singletons. Concerning this clonotype: Its antigen is undetermined.

Whole-study findings and limits: CD8+ Simpson's diversity in patients was not significantly different from that in controls. About 29 shared CD8+ CDR3s appeared highly expressed within patients' immunodominant clones.

This rearrangement joins TRBV4-1 to TRBJ1-5; no clear D. The source of this sequence is a human donor with aplastic anemia. Sequenced: sorted CD4+, CD8+, or CD8+CD57+ T cells (not recorded which) from PBMCs. As DNA, the CDR3 is TGCGCCAGCAGCCAAGTGGGCTTGGGGAGTCAGCAGCCCCAGCATTTT. It is translated as CASSQVGLGSQQPQHF.